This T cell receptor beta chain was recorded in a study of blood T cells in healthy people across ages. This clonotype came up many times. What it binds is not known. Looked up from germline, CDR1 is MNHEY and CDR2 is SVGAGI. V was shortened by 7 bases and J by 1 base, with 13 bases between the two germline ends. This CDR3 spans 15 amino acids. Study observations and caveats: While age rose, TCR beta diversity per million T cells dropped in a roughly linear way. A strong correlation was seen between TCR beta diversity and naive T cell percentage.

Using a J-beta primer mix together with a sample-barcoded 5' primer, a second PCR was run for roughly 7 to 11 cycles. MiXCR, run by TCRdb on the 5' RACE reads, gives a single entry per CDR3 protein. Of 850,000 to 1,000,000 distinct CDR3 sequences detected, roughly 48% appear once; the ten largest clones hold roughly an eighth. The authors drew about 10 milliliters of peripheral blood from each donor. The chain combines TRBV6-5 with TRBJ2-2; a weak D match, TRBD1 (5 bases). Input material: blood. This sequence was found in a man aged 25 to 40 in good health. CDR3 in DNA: TGTGCCAGCACTCCCCTTGACAGGAACACCGGGGAGCTGTTTTTT. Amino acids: CASTPLDRNTGELFF.